This T cell receptor (beta chain) was identified during a study of regulatory T cells in long-lasting Graves disease. Study conclusions and caveats: Under persistent disease, TRBV28, TRBJ1-2 and TRBJ2-5 were used preferentially.

Time point of the sample: newly diagnosed GD, antithyroid drugs for less than 3 months. PBMCs provided the RNA from which the TCR library was made. The germline V and J ends were trimmed by 5 bases and 5 bases, with 13 bases remaining between them. The CDR3 runs to 13 residues. There are many counts of this clonotype. What it binds is not known. TCR beta libraries were built with iRepertoire HTBI primers and Arm-PCR of CDR3 regions. From the multiplex PCR reads, TCRdb called clonotypes with MiXCR, one entry per CDR3 protein. The profile shows 400,000 to 500,000 distinct CDR3 sequences, about a sixth of them singletons. The same sample was also studied in work on T cells in Graves' hyperthyroidism and ophthalmopathy. According to that study: Initially, a first-round RT-PCR of the TCR CDR3 employed the HTBI primer set.

V is TRBV12-3 or TRBV12-4 and J is TRBJ2-7; D is undetermined. This sample comprised peripheral blood mononuclear cells (PBMCs), obtained at new diagnosis, from a patient treated with antithyroid drugs. The clonotype comes from a woman aged 18-29 years with Graves disease. The CDR3 DNA reads as TGTGCCAGCAGTCCCCCCCGGCCGGACGAGCAGTACTTC. This sequence encodes CASSPPRPDEQYF.